Described below is a single T cell receptor beta chain sequence and its context. Antigen: not known. This entry comes from a study of blood T cells in healthy people across ages. The ends were cut back, 4 bases at V and 4 bases at J, with 10 bases in the middle. Germline loops: CDR1 SGHAT, CDR2 FQNNGV. This CDR3 is built from 13 residues. It was with a sample-barcoded 5' primer and a J-beta primer mix that a second PCR of roughly 7 to 12 cycles was run. Each CDR3 protein gets one entry after TCRdb re-called the 5' RACE reads with MiXCR. The sample has 1.5 million to 2 million distinct CDR3 sequences, 28% seen once; the top ten hold 7% to 9%. Study results and caveats: TCR beta diversity, measured per million T cells, fell in a roughly linear way with age.

This clonotype was obtained from a woman aged 25 to 45 in good health. The genes are TRBV11-2 and TRBJ1-1; D is ambiguous. The sequencing input was blood. The CDR3 DNA sequence: TGTGCCAGCAGCTCTGGGTGGACCACTGAAGCTTTCTTT. Translated, it gives CASSSGWTTEAFF.